This TCR beta chain was recorded in a study of blood T cells in healthy people across ages. The authors ran a second PCR of roughly 6 to 11 cycles using a sample-barcoded 5' primer and a J-beta primer mix. TCRdb independently ran MiXCR on the 5' RACE reads; one entry per CDR3 protein. This table has 1.5 million to 1.8 million distinct CDR3 sequences, around 40% appearing once. Russia was home to the donors, healthy Caucasian individuals aged about 6 to 90. Sequenced input: blood. The receptor was derived from a young woman in good health.

CDR3: CAAAKGFQETQYF. CDR3 bases: TGTGCCGCCGCGAAGGGCTTTCAAGAGACCCAGTACTTC. This chain joins TRBV28 and TRBJ2-7; D ambiguous. The closer fit of TRBJ2-5 to the DNA end suggests the J call may be wrong. This CDR3 is built from 13 residues. Per germline, CDR1 MDHEN and CDR2 SYDVKM.